The text below deals with one T cell receptor (beta chain). The sample belongs to a study of blood T cell repertoires in COVID-19. Whole-study context: COVID-19 samples from acute and convalescent phases originated in the United States, Italy and Spain. T cells, B-cell-depleted T cells, or PBMCs provided the cDNA or gDNA that served as material.

Methods used by the authors: Estimates of nucleated cell counts were drawn from the amplification of reference gene primers. Produced via immunoSEQ multiplex PCR; TCRdb's table is partial and in-frame only. The DNA gave D and trimming, while V, J and clone size come from that table. The sample holds about 190,000 clones, approximately 91% seen once. This CDR3 spans 14 amino acids. Trimming left V 3 bases short and J 7 bases short, with 10 bases between. Germline CDR1 reads KGHSH; CDR2 reads LQKENI. The sequencing input was peripheral blood. The sequence came from a man aged 18-30 years with active or convalescent COVID-19. The rearrangement uses TRBV18 and TRBJ1-6; tentative D call: TRBD1 (6 bases). CDR3 sequence (DNA): TGTGCCAGCTCACCGTCGGACAGAAATTCACCCCTCCACTTT. Its translation is CASSPSDRNSPLHF.